The present T cell receptor (beta chain) was sequenced within a study of T cell changes during pregnancy in multiple sclerosis. This table comes from immunoSEQ multiplex PCR, and its TCRdb copy is limited to in-frame clones, with some not included. The table lists under 75,000 clones, about 90% of them singletons. The CDR3 length is 16 residues. Germline assignment: CDR1 SGHNT and CDR2 YYREEE (reference sequence). V lost 0 bases to trimming and J lost 5 bases; unmatched junction nucleotides: 4. The chain employs TRBV5-4 and TRBJ1-6, with TRBD1 identical over 8 bases. The sample consisted of peripheral blood, taken in the third trimester of pregnancy. The source is a female donor in good health, enrolled as a control in a pregnancy study. CDR3 sequence (DNA): TGTGCCAGCAGCTTGGACGGACAGGGACATAATTCACCCCTCCACTTT. Its translation is CASSLDGQGHNSPLHF.